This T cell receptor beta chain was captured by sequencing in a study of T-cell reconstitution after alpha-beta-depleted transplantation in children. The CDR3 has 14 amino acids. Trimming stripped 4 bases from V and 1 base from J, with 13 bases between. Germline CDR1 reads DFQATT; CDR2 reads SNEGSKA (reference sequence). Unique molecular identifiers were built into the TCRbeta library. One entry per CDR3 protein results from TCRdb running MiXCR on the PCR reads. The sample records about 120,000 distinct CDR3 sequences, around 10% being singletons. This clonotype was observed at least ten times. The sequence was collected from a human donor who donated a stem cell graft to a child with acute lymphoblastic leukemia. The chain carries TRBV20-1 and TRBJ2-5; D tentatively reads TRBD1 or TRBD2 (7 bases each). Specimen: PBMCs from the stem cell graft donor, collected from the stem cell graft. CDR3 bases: TGCAGTGCTATGGGAGGGGGCCCCCAAGAGACCCAGTACTTC. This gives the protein CSAMGGGPQETQYF.